This is a list of T cell receptor beta chains from one sample in a study of OX40 agonist ivuxolimab in advanced cancers. Data came from immunoSEQ multiplex PCR; TCRdb stores just in-frame clones and leaves some out. The table has around 71,000 clones, around 83% seen once. Here the sequenced sample was CD4+ or CD8+ T cells sorted from blood, taken in a trial of the OX40 agonist ivuxolimab. These receptors came from an adult with an advanced solid tumor such as melanoma, head and neck, liver or kidney cancer. The CDR3 runs from the conserved cysteine through the conserved F or W. D genes are given only for firm matches. Part of the rows lack a size; the others show once, few, many or a class for expanded clones.

>-|TRBJ2-5|TRBV19|-
CASGRGGQTASGARRTQYF
TGTGCCAGTGGAAGGGGAGGACAGACTGCTAGCGGCGCCAGACGGACCCAGTACTTC
>-|TRBJ2-7|TRBV23-1|TRBD1
CASSQSPTGSSYEQYF
TGCGCCAGCAGTCAAAGCCCGACAGGGAGCTCCTACGAGCAGTACTTC
>-|TRBJ1-2|TRBV7-2|-
CASSSDANYGYTF
TGTGCCAGCAGCTCGGACGCTAACTATGGCTACACCTTC
>-|TRBJ1-1|TRBV7-9|-
CASSLAGSDTEAFF
TGTGCCAGCAGCTTAGCAGGGTCGGACACTGAAGCTTTCTTT
>-|TRBJ2-1|TRBV28|-
CASQYRNEQFF
TGTGCCAGCCAATACCGTAATGAGCAGTTCTTC
>-|TRBJ2-1|TRBV7-7|-
CASSLASQGGFHEQFF
TGTGCTAGCAGCTTAGCTAGTCAGGGGGGCTTCCATGAGCAGTTCTTC
>-|TRBJ2-5|TRBV19|-
CASSGRDRRETQYF
TGTGCCAGTAGTGGGCGGGATCGTCGGGAGACCCAGTACTTC
>-|TRBJ2-7|TRBV6-5|-
CASRPRPGSSYEQYF
TGTGCCAGCAGGCCTCGTCCGGGGAGCTCCTACGAGCAGTACTTC
>-|TRBJ2-7|TRBV5-6|-
CASSLGRNYEQYF
TGTGCCAGCAGCTTGGGGAGAAATTACGAGCAGTACTTC
>-|TRBJ2-5|TRBV5-1|TRBD2
CASSPGGRGETQYF
TGCGCCAGCAGTCCCGGCGGGAGAGGGGAGACCCAGTACTTC
>-|TRBJ1-4|TRBV7-9|TRBD1
CASSRDRGGKNEKLFF
TGTGCCAGCAGCCGGGACAGGGGGGGAAAAAATGAAAAACTGTTTTTT
>-|TRBJ2-3|TRBV6-6|-
CASSYLDTQYF
TGTGCCAGCAGTTACCTTGATACGCAGTATTTT
>-|TRBJ2-3|TRBV7-3|-
CASSLRRADTQYF
TGTGCCAGCAGCCTCAGGAGGGCAGATACGCAGTATTTT
>-|TRBJ2-1|TRBV27|-
CASSLLTSGPVDEQFF
TGTGCCAGCAGTTTATTAACTTCGGGCCCAGTCGATGAGCAGTTCTTC
>-|TRBJ1-1|TRBV5-1|-
CASRDPLFPLPENTEAFF
TGCGCCAGCCGTGATCCTCTCTTCCCCTTACCGGAGAACACTGAAGCTTTCTTT
>-|TRBJ2-5|TRBV19|TRBD2
CASSTPLLAGAQETQYF
TGTGCCAGTAGTACACCATTACTAGCGGGTGCACAAGAGACCCAGTACTTC
>many|TRBJ1-1|TRBV18|-
CASSQLQSEAFF
TGTGCCAGCTCACAACTACAGTCTGAAGCTTTCTTT
>-|TRBJ2-3|TRBV5-1|-
CASSLPQSSTDTQYF
TGCGCCAGCAGCCTCCCACAGTCTAGCACAGATACGCAGTATTTT
>-|TRBJ2-5|TRBV7-9|TRBD2
CASSLGRLAGSQETQYF
TGTGCCAGCAGCCTCGGGAGACTAGCGGGATCCCAAGAGACCCAGTACTTC
>-|TRBJ2-1|TRBV7-2|TRBD1
CASSRLTGGRDEQFF
TGTGCCAGCAGCCGCCTGACAGGGGGCAGAGATGAGCAGTTCTTC
>-|TRBJ2-7|TRBV4-3|-
CASSQRGGGRTSYEQYF
TGCGCCAGCAGCCAAAGAGGGGGGGGCCGGACTTCCTACGAGCAGTACTTC
>-|TRBJ1-1|TRBV7-2|-
CASSLIPGQNTEAFF
TGTGCCAGCAGCTTAATCCCCGGGCAGAACACTGAAGCTTTCTTT
>-|TRBJ1-4|TRBV18|-
CASSPISEKLFF
TGTGCCAGCTCACCTATCAGTGAAAAACTGTTTTTT
>-|TRBJ2-7|TRBV28|-
CASSLWTDYSYEQYF
TGTGCCAGCAGTTTATGGACAGACTACTCCTACGAGCAGTACTTC
>-|TRBJ2-3|TRBV6-5|TRBD2
CASRLAGADTQYF
TGTGCCAGCAGACTAGCGGGAGCAGATACGCAGTATTTT
>few|TRBJ2-1|TRBV27|-
CASSLASGYNEQFF
TGTGCCAGCAGTTTAGCGAGCGGGTACAATGAGCAGTTCTTC
>few|TRBJ1-5|TRBV19|-
CASSPRGQPQHF
TGTGCCAGTAGTCCCCGGGGTCAGCCCCAGCATTTT
>-|TRBJ1-6|TRBV2|-
CASSEKKWTSPLHF
TGTGCCAGCAGTGAGAAGAAATGGACTTCACCCCTCCACTTT
>few|TRBJ2-7|TRBV10-3|TRBD2
CAISSLRGGPAEQYF
TGTGCCATCAGCTCCCTTCGGGGAGGGCCCGCCGAGCAGTACTTC
>-|TRBJ2-3|TRBV5-4|-
CASSLSTDTQYF
TGTGCCAGCAGCTTGTCGACAGATACGCAGTATTTT
>-|TRBJ2-7|TRBV7-8|-
CASSAQGNGLYEQYF
TGTGCCAGCAGCGCCCAGGGGAATGGACTCTACGAGCAGTACTTC
>once|TRBJ2-2|TRBV6-1|-
CASSAWVNTGELFF
TGTGCCAGCAGTGCTTGGGTGAACACCGGGGAGCTGTTTTTT
>-|TRBJ1-4|TRBV30|TRBD1
CAWVGTAATNEKLFF
TGTGCCTGGGTTGGGACAGCAGCAACTAATGAAAAACTGTTTTTT
>-|TRBJ2-5|TRBV30|-
CAWSAVAKETQYF
TGTGCCTGGAGTGCGGTAGCCAAGGAGACCCAGTACTTC
>-|TRBJ1-1|TRBV11-3|TRBD1
CASSSTGENTEAFF
TGTGCCAGCAGCTCCACAGGGGAGAACACTGAAGCTTTCTTT
>-|TRBJ2-3|TRBV30|-
CAWSVLASESDTQYF
TGTGCCTGGAGTGTACTGGCTAGCGAGTCAGATACGCAGTATTTT
>-|TRBJ1-2|TRBV5-4|-
CASSLASNYGYTF
TGTGCCAGCAGCTTGGCTTCCAACTATGGCTACACCTTC
>-|TRBJ2-5|TRBV10-3|-
CAISIGTFRSQETQYF
TGTGCCATCAGTATTGGGACCTTTAGGTCACAAGAGACCCAGTACTTC
>-|TRBJ2-7|TRBV14|-
CASSPRTVGEQYF
TGTGCCAGCAGCCCAAGGACAGTCGGGGAGCAGTACTTC
>-|TRBJ1-1|TRBV30|TRBD1
CACPRGGTGRRDTEAFF
TGTGCCTGCCCTAGGGGGGGGACAGGCCGGCGGGACACTGAAGCTTTCTTT